These 20 T cell receptor beta chains originate from one sample sequenced in a study of glioma-infiltrating T cells after dendritic cell vaccination. Sequencing was performed with immunoSEQ multiplex PCR; in TCRdb, only in-frame clones are kept and a portion is missing. Altogether approximately 85,000 clones are present, 85% being singletons, with the ten largest covering 7.5% to 8.5%. Time point in this sample: after dendritic cell vaccination, including at tumor progression/relapse. The sample consisted of blood, taken after dendritic cell vaccination. The source of these receptors is a human donor with glioblastoma.

The rearrangement uses TRBV4-2 and TRBJ1-3, with TRBD1 matching 9 bases. The CDR3 runs to 18 residues. The V gene end was trimmed by 1 base and the J gene end by 4 bases; junction bases not matched to a gene: 11. Germline-derived CDR1 and CDR2 are LGHNA and YNFKEQ. CDR3 nucleotide sequence: TGTGCCAGCAGCCAAGCGCAGGACAGGGGATCGGGGGGAAACACCATATATTTT. Protein product: CASSQAQDRGSGGNTIYF.

The chain has TRBV2 and TRBJ2-5, with a possible D match to TRBD2 (6 bases). Germline-derived CDR1 and CDR2 are SNHLY and FYNNEI. The CDR3 covers 13 residues. The V end was cut by 2 bases, the J end by 3 bases, with 7 bases between. The CDR3 loop is CASSEWEEETQYF. The CDR3 region has the DNA TGTGCCAGCAGTGAATGGGAGGAAGAGACCCAGTACTTC.

The chain is built from TRBV4-1 and TRBJ2-7, with TRBD1 identical over 9 bases. V shed 5 bases and J 2 bases; nucleotides not matched to a gene: 7. Germline CDR1 reads MGHRA; CDR2 reads YSYEKL. The CDR3 totals 15 residues. CDR3 DNA: TGCGCCAGCAGCGAGCCCGGGACAGGGCCCTACGAGCAGTACTTC. The encoded protein is CASSEPGTGPYEQYF.

The chain has TRBV18 and TRBJ1-6; 10 nucleotides line up with TRBD1. Germline loops: CDR1 KGHSH, CDR2 LQKENI. This CDR3 is 19 amino acids long. V shed 0 bases, J shed 10 bases, and the junction held 15 bases outside the gene matches. In DNA, the CDR3 is TGTGCCAGCTCACCACCGAACTTAACCTCGGGACAGGGGAAATCACCCCTCCACTTT. Its protein product is CASSPPNLTSGQGKSPLHF.

The genes are TRBV11-3 and TRBJ2-1; 7 bases align to TRBD2. The CDR3 runs to 15 residues. Germline V gene sequence: CDR1 SGHNT, CDR2 YENEEA. Unmatched junction bases numbered 5, after V lost 5 bases and J lost 1 base. In DNA, the CDR3 is TGTGCCAGCAGCGAGCGGGGTGGGTCCTACAATGAGCAGTTCTTC. The encoded protein is CASSERGGSYNEQFF.

V is TRBV28 and J is TRBJ1-5; D gene uncertain. In germline, CDR1 is MDHEN, CDR2 SYDVKM. The CDR3 totals 12 residues. Between the trimmed V and J ends, which lost 6 bases and 6 bases, there was a span of 9 bases. The chain's CDR3 is CASRINIQPQHF. CDR3 nucleotide sequence: TGTGCCAGCAGAATTAATATTCAGCCCCAGCATTTT.

The CDR3 loop is CASSLLTVGSSGANVLTF. As DNA, the CDR3 is TGTGCCAGCAGTTTACTAACGGTCGGGAGCTCTGGGGCCAACGTCCTGACTTTC. The V gene is TRBV28, the J gene TRBJ2-6; possible D gene TRBD2, 6 bases. In germline, CDR1 is MDHEN, CDR2 SYDVKM. V gave up 2 bases and J gave up 0 bases, with 14 bases separating them. The CDR3 consists of 18 residues. Using reference TRBV28 and TRBJ2-6 for the parts outside the CDR3, the full variable domain is DVKVTQSSRYLVKRTGEKVFLECVQDMDHENMFWYRQDPGLGLRLIYFSYDVKMKEKGDIPEGYSVSREKKERFSLILESASTNQTSMYLCASSLLTVGSSGANVLTFGAGSRLTVL.

CDR3 region: CASSQRTSGANTDTQYF. CDR3 nucleotides: TGCGCCAGCAGCCAAAGGACTAGCGGGGCTAACACAGATACGCAGTATTTT. The rearrangement joins TRBV4-3 to TRBJ2-3; 12 nucleotides align to TRBD2. After removal of 2 bases from V and 2 bases from J, the junction contained 5 bases not matched to a gene. The CDR3 length is 17 residues. Germline CDR1 and CDR2: LGHNA and YSLEER.

The chain recombines TRBV19 with TRBJ2-3; D might be TRBD2 (7 bases). Germline CDR1 and CDR2: LNHDA and SQIVND (reference sequence). This CDR3 region has 16 residues. V was cut by 6 bases and J by 0 bases, with 16 bases left in between. CDR3 residues: CASSRMRGPSTDTQYF. The CDR3 nucleotides read TGTGCCAGTAGCCGAATGCGGGGGCCCAGCACAGATACGCAGTATTTT.

The chain recombines TRBV7-8 with TRBJ1-1; the D gene is possibly TRBD1 (5 bases). CDR1 is SGHVS, CDR2 FQNEAQ, per germline. The CDR3 is 13 amino acids. V lost 5 bases to trimming and J lost 5 bases, with 12 bases between them. CDR3: CASSVTGGTEAFF. The CDR3, as DNA: TGTGCCAGCAGCGTTACAGGCGGAACTGAAGCTTTCTTT.

V is TRBV19 and J is TRBJ2-2; D is possibly TRBD1 (5 bases). CDR1 LNHDA and CDR2 SQIVND come from the germline V gene (reference sequence). The CDR3 covers 15 residues. V gave up 1 base and J gave up 1 base, with 7 bases separating them. CDR3 nucleotide sequence: TGTGCCAGTAGTATAGTTACAGGGAACACCGGGGAGCTGTTTTTT. It yields the protein CASSIVTGNTGELFF.

The chain is built from TRBV29-1 and TRBJ2-5; D possibly corresponds to TRBD1 (6 bases). The J call may be wrong; the DNA end is better matched by TRBJ2-7. The CDR3 is 11 amino acids. Per the germline V gene, CDR1 is SQVTM and CDR2 is ANQGSEA. DNA for the CDR3: TGCAGCGCCGAGGGGGAGTACGAGCAGTACTTC. It specifies CSAEGEYEQYF.

V usage is TRBV6-4 and J usage is TRBJ2-1, with TRBD2 matching over 8 bases. The CDR3 runs to 16 residues. Germline CDR1 and CDR2: MRHNA and SNTAGT. V shed 0 bases, J shed 6 bases, and the junction held 7 bases outside the gene matches. This chain's CDR3 is CASSDSAGAPSNEQFF. In DNA, the CDR3 is TGTGCCAGCAGTGACTCAGCGGGAGCCCCTTCCAATGAGCAGTTCTTC.

This chain uses TRBV7-9 with TRBJ1-4; 8 nucleotides align to TRBD1. Per germline, CDR1 SEHNR and CDR2 FQNEAQ (reference sequence). This CDR3 is built from 15 residues. The trim removed 1 base at V and 8 bases at J, leaving 6 bases unmatched. CDR3 DNA: TGTGCCAGCAGCTTAGTGGCACAGGGGGACGAAAAACTGTTTTTT. Translation: CASSLVAQGDEKLFF.

V usage is TRBV6-1 and J usage is TRBJ2-3; 14 bases are shared with TRBD2. V lost 4 bases to trimming and J lost 4 bases; unmatched junction nucleotides: 7. The CDR3 totals 17 residues. The germline gives CDR1 MNHNS, CDR2 SASEGT. The CDR3 protein is CASSAGTSGRGADTQYF. DNA for the CDR3: TGTGCCAGCAGTGCCGGGACTAGCGGGAGAGGGGCAGATACGCAGTATTTT.

The gene calls are TRBV9 and TRBJ2-1; TRBD2 matches at 8 bases. The trim removed 1 base at V and 9 bases at J, leaving 12 bases unmatched. CDR3 length equals 16 residues. The germline V gene encodes CDR1 SGDLS and CDR2 YYNGEE. CDR3 bases: TGTGCCAGCAGCGTACTTCCGAGCGGGGGAGTTGGTGAGCAGTTCTTC. Protein sequence: CASSVLPSGGVGEQFF.

The chain joins TRBV2 to TRBJ1-5; TRBD1 agrees at 11 bases. Germline V gene data show CDR1 as SNHLY and CDR2 as FYNNEI. With 6 bases clipped from V and 7 bases from J, the junction kept 5 bases outside the gene matches. The CDR3 is 14 residues long. This CDR3 is CASRRTGGRQPQHF. CDR3 bases: TGTGCCAGCAGGCGGACAGGGGGCCGGCAGCCCCAGCATTTT.

This chain connects TRBV11-2 to TRBJ2-7, with 8 bases that match TRBD1. The trim removed 7 bases at V and 4 bases at J, leaving 6 bases unmatched. Germline CDR1 reads SGHAT; CDR2 reads FQNNGV. The CDR3 extends over 13 amino acids. The CDR3 reads CASKTGGTYEQYF. The CDR3, as DNA: TGTGCCAGCAAAACAGGGGGGACTTACGAGCAGTACTTC.

This clone was seen a few times. This rearrangement joins TRBV7-2 to TRBJ1-1; TRBD1 matches at 9 bases. Per germline, CDR1 SGHTA and CDR2 FQGNSA. CDR3 length: 15 residues. V dropped 1 base and J dropped 4; count of bases not matched to a gene: 4. DNA of the CDR3: TGTGCCAGCAGCTTAGGGACAGGGGAAGGCACTGAAGCTTTCTTT. This sequence encodes CASSLGTGEGTEAFF.

The chain couples TRBV13 to TRBJ2-7, with 9 bases identical to TRBD2. CDR3 length: 15 amino acids. Germline V gene sequence: CDR1 PRHDT, CDR2 FYEKMQ (reference sequence). V shed 5 bases and J 6 bases; nucleotides not matched to a gene: 11. CDR3 sequence (DNA): TGTGCCAGCAGCCACTCCCCGGGACTAGCTTCCGAGCAGTACTTC. As protein: CASSHSPGLASEQYF.